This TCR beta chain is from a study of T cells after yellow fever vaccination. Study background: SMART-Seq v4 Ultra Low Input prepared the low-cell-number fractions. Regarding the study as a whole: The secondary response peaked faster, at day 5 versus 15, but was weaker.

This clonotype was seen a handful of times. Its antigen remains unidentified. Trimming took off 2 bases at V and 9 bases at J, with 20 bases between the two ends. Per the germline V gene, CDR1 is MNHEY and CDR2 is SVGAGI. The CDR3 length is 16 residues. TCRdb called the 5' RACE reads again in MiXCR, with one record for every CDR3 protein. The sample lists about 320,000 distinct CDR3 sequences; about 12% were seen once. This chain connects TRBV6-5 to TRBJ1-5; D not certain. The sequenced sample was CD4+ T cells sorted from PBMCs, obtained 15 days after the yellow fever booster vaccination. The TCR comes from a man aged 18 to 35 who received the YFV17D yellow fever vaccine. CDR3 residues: CASSYGGLSAGTPQHF. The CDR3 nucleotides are TGTGCCAGCAGTTACGGAGGTTTGAGTGCGGGAACGCCCCAGCATTTT.